This TCR beta chain emerged from a study of blood T cell repertoires in COVID-19. Germline values: CDR1 SGDLS, CDR2 YYNGEE. The CDR3 covers 15 residues. V lost 0 bases to trimming and J lost 1 base, with 10 bases between them. Libraries were prepared by immunoSEQ multiplex PCR; TCRdb keeps only in-frame clonotypes and omits some of them. The profile shows 250,000 to 300,000 clones, around 84% of them singletons. The source material was PBMCs or T cells enriched from blood (not recorded which). This chain joins TRBV9 and TRBJ1-1; D perhaps matches TRBD1 (6 bases). This receptor was identified in a man under 40 with acute COVID-19. The CDR3 region is CASSVEGHTNTEAFF. CDR3 nucleotides: TGTGCCAGCAGCGTAGAGGGACACACGAACACTGAAGCTTTCTTT.